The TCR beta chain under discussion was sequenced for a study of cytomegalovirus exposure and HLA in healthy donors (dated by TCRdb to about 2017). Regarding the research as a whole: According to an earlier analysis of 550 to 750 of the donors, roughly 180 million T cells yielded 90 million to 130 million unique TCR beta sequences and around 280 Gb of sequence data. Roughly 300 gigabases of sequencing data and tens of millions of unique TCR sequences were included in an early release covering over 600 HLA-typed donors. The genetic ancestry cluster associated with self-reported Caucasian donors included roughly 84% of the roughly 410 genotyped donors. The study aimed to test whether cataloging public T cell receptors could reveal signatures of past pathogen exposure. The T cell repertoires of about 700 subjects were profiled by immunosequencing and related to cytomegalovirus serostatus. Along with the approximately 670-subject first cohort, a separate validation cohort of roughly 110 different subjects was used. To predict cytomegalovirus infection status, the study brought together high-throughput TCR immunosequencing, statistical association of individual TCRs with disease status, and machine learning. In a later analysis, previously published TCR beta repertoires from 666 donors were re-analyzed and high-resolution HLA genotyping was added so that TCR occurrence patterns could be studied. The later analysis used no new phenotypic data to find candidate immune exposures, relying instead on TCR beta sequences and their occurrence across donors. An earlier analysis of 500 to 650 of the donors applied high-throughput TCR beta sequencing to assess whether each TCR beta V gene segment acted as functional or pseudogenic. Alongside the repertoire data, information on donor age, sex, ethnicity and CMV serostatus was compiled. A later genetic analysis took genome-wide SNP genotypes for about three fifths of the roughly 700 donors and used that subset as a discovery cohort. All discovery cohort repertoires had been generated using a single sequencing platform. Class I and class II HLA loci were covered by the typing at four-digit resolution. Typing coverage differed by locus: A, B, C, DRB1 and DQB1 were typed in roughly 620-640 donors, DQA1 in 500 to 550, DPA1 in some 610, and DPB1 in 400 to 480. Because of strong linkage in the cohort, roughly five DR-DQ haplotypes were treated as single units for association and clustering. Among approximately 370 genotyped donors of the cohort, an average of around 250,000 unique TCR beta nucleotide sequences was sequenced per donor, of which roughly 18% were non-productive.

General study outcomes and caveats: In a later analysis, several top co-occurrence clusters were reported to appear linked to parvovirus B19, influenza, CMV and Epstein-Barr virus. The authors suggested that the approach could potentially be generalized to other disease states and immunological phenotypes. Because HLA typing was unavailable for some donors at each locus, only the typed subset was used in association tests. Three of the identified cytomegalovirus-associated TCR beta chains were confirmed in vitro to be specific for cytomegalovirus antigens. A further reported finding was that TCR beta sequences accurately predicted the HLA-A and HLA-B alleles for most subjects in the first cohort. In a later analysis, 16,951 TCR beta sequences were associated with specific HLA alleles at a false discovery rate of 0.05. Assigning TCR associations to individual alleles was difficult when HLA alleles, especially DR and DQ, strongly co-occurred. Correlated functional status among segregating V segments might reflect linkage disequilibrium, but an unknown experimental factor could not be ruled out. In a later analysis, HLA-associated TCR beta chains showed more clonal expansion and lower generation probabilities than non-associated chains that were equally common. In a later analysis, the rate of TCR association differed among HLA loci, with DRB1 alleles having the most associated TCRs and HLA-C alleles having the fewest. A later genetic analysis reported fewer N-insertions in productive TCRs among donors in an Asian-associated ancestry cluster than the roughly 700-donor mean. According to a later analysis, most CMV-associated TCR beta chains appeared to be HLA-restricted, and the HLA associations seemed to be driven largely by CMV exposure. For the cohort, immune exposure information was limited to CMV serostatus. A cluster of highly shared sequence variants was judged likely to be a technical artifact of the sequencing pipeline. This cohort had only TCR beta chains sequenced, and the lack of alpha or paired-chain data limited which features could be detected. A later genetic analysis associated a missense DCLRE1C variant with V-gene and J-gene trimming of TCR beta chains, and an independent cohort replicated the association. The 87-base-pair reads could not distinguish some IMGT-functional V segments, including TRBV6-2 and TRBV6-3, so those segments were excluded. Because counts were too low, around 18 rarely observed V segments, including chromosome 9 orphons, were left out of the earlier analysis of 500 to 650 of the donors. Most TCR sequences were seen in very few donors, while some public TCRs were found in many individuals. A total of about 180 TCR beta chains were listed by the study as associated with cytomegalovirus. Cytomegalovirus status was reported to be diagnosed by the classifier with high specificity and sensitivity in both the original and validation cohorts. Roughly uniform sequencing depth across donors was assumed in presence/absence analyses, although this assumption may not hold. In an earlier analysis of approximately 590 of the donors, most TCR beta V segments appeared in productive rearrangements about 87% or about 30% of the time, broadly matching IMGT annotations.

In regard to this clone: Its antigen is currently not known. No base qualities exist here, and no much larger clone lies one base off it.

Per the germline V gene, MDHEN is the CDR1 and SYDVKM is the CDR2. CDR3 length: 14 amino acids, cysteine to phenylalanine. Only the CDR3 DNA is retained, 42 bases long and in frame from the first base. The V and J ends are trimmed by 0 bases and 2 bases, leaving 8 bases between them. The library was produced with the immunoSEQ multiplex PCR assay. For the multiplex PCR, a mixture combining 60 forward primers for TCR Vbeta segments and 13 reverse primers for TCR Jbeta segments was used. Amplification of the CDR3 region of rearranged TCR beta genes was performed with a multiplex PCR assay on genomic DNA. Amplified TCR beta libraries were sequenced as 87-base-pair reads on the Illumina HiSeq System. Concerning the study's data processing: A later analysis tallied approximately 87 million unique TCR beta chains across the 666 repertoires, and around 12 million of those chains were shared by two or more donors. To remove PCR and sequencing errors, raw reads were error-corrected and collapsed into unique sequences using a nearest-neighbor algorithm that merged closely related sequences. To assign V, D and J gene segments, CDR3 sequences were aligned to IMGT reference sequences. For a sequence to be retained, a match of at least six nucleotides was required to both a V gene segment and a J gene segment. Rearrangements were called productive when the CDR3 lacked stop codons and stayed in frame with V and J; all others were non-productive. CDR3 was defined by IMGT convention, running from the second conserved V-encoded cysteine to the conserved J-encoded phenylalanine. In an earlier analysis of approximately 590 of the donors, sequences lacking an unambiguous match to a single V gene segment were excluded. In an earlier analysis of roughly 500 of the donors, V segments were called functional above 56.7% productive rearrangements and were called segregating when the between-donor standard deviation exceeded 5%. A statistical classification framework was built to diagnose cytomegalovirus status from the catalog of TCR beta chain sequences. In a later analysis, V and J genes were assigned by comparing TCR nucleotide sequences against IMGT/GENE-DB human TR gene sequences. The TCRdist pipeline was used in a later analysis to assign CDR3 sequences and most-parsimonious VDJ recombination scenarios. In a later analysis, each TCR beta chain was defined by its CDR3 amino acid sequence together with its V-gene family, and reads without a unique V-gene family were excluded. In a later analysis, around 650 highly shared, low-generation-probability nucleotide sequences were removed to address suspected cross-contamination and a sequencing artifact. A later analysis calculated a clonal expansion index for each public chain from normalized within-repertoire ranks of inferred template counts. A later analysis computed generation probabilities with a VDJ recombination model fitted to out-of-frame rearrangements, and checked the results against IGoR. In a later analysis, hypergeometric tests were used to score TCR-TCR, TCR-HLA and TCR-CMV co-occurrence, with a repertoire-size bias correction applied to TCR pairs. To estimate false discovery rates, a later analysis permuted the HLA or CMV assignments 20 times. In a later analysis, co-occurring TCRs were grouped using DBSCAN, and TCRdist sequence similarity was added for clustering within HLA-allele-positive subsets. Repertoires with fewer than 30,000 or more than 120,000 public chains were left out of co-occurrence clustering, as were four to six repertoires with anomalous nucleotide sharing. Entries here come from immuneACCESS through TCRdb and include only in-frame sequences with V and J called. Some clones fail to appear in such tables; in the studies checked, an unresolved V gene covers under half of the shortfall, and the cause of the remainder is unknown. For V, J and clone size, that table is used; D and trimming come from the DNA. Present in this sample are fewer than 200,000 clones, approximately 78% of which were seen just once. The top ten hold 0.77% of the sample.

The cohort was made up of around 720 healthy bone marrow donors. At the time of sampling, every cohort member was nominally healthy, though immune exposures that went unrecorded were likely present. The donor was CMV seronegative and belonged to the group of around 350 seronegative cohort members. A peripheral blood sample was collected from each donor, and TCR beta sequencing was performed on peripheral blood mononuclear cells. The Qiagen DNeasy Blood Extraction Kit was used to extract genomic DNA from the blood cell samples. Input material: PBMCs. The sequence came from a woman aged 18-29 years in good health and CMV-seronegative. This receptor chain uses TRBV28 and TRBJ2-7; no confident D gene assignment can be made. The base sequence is TGTGCCAGCAGTTTATGGGGCCAGACCTACGAGCAGTACTTC. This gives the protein CASSLWGQTYEQYF.